This T cell receptor (beta chain) was recovered during a study of cytomegalovirus exposure and HLA in healthy donors. PCR amplification relied on 60 Vbeta primers (plus 13 Jbeta primers). Only in-frame clones appear in the TCRdb table, and some are missing; sequencing was by immunoSEQ multiplex PCR. Among approximately 120,000 clones listed, about 84% were seen once. Comments on this clone: Its antigen is not identified.

CDR3 length equals 15 residues. Germline V gene lookup returns CDR1 MNHNY and CDR2 SVGAGI (reference sequence). Trimming took 4 bases from V and 9 from J, leaving 18 bases between them. Study-level points and caveats: Per a prior analysis, the majority of TCR beta V segments were productive roughly 90% or roughly 30% of the time. TCR beta sequences reportedly predicted the HLA-A and HLA-B alleles of most subjects accurately. Roughly even sequencing depth across donors was the assumption behind the presence/absence analyses.

The source of this sequence is a man between 18 and 29 years old in good health and CMV-seropositive. The rearrangement links TRBV6-6 to TRBJ2-2; D may be TRBD2 (5 bases). The sample comprised PBMCs. This CDR3 reads CASSSRTMMTRELFF. As DNA, the CDR3 is TGTGCCAGCAGTTCGAGAACGATGATGACTAGGGAGCTGTTTTTT.